Each of the 19 T cell receptor beta chains below was sequenced from the same sample in a study of blood T cell repertoires in COVID-19. Some clones are missing from TCRdb's copy, which holds only in-frame ones; the method was immunoSEQ multiplex PCR. The data contain approximately 9,500 clones, 89% of them singletons. The specimen sequenced was peripheral blood. The source of these receptors is a human donor in a cohort sampled during active COVID-19.

This rearrangement joins TRBV9 to TRBJ1-4; TRBD1 matches at 7 bases. V was pared by 4 bases and J by 5 bases, with 11 bases of the junction left unmatched. This CDR3 is 16 amino acids long. The germline CDR1 and CDR2 sequences are SGDLS and YYNGEE. The CDR3 loop is CASSPSTGPLNEKLFF. The CDR3 coding sequence is TGTGCCAGCAGCCCCTCGACAGGGCCCCTGAATGAAAAACTGTTTTTT.

The J gene is TRBJ2-1, the V gene TRBV24-1; TRBD1 matches at 9 bases. This CDR3 comprises 15 residues. Germline V CDR1 and CDR2: KGHDR, SFDVKD. Unmatched junction bases numbered 5, after V lost 9 bases and J lost 0 bases. The CDR3 is CATGDRGSSYNEQFF. The CDR3, as DNA: TGTGCCACCGGAGACAGGGGGAGCTCCTACAATGAGCAGTTCTTC.

The V and J genes are TRBV7-3 and TRBJ2-1; 7 nucleotides line up with TRBD2. Germline CDR1 is SGHTA and CDR2 is FQGTGA. The CDR3 contains 16 residues. The J segment lost 2 bases and the V segment lost 4 bases, leaving 8 bases of the junction unmatched. This chain's CDR3 is CASSSATGLAYNEQFF. The DNA of the CDR3 is TGTGCCAGCAGCTCTGCGACCGGACTAGCCTACAATGAGCAGTTCTTC.

The chain has TRBV19 and TRBJ2-3, with D possibly being TRBD1 (7 bases). The CDR3 runs 14 residues. V was pared by 3 bases and J by 8 bases, with 15 bases between. Germline V gene data show CDR1 as LNHDA and CDR2 as SQIVND (reference sequence). The CDR3, as DNA: TGTGCCAGTAGTATTAACCAGGGGGAGGTTACGCAGTATTTT. It specifies CASSINQGEVTQYF.

The gene calls are TRBV30 and TRBJ1-2; TRBD1 might be the D (6 bases). Germline CDR1 is GTSNPN and CDR2 is SVGIG (reference sequence). Trimming took off 0 bases at V and 7 bases at J, with 15 bases between the two ends. The CDR3 consists of 14 residues. Here the CDR3 reads CAWSVDQGLSGYTF. CDR3 sequence (DNA): TGTGCCTGGAGTGTCGATCAGGGGTTATCTGGCTACACCTTC.

The chain combines TRBV21-1 with TRBJ2-7; the table calls TRBD2, which could not be checked here. TRBV21-1 represents a pseudogene. CDR3 length: 15 residues. CDR3 residues: CASSKDGGTSYEQYF. DNA for the CDR3: TGTGCCAGCAGCAAAGACGGAGGGACCTCCTACGAGCAGTACTTC.

The chain carries TRBV5-1 and TRBJ2-3; D is perhaps TRBD2 (7 bases). Trimming cost V 0 bases and J 2 bases, with 13 bases left between them. The CDR3 is 16 amino acids. Germline lookup yields CDR1 SGHRS and CDR2 YFSETQ. CDR3 in DNA: TGCGCCAGCAGCTTGGCCGGGGGGCGAAACACAGATACGCAGTATTTT. Encoded protein: CASSLAGGRNTDTQYF.

This rearrangement joins TRBV9 to TRBJ1-1; unclear D gene. V was cut by 4 bases and J by 2 bases, with 9 bases left in between. The CDR3 sequence is 13 residues long. Germline V gene lookup returns CDR1 SGDLS and CDR2 YYNGEE. The CDR3 DNA sequence: TGTGCCAGCAGCAGCGGCCTAAACACTGAAGCTTTCTTT. Residues: CASSSGLNTEAFF.

The chain joins TRBV7-2 to TRBJ1-1, with a tentative D call TRBD1 (5 bases). Trimming left V 5 bases short and J 0 bases short, with 13 bases between. Germline CDR1 SGHTA, CDR2 FQGNSA. This CDR3 comprises 15 residues. The chain's CDR3 is CASSLHPTVNTEAFF. Here the CDR3 DNA reads TGTGCCAGCAGCCTTCATCCGACAGTGAACACTGAAGCTTTCTTT.

V usage is TRBV3-1 (or the pseudogene TRBV3-2) and J usage is TRBJ1-6; the D gene is possibly TRBD1 (6 bases). The CDR3 has 14 amino acids. CDR1 is LGHDT and CDR2 is YNNKEL in the germline V gene (reference sequence). Trimming removed 6 bases at V and 10 bases at J, with 16 bases between. CDR3 sequence: CASRATGLGSPLHF. Here the CDR3 DNA reads TGTGCCAGCAGAGCGACAGGCTTGGGCTCACCCCTCCACTTT.

This clone showed up just once. The rearrangement uses TRBV10-3 and TRBJ1-1, with D maybe TRBD1 (6 bases). Germline CDR1 ENHRY, CDR2 SYGVKD. V was pared by 8 bases and J by 4 bases, with 17 bases between. The CDR3 has 14 amino acids. The CDR3 DNA is TGTGCCATCCGGGACACTGCTGAGCGCACTGAAGCTTTCTTT. Translating it yields CAIRDTAERTEAFF.

J is TRBJ1-1 and V is TRBV18; D ambiguous. Germline CDR1 reads KGHSH; CDR2 reads LQKENI. CDR3 length: 13 residues. Trimming pared 0 bases from V and 1 base from J, leaving 3 bases between. The CDR3 is CASSPPQNTEAFF. Written as DNA, the CDR3 is TGTGCCAGCTCACCACCCCAGAACACTGAAGCTTTCTTT.

This sequence joins TRBV27 and TRBJ2-7; TRBD2 is a possible D gene (7 bases). The CDR3 is 16 residues long. The ends were cut back, 0 bases at V and 2 bases at J, with 14 bases in the middle. Germline V gene sequence: CDR1 MNHEY, CDR2 SMNVEV (reference sequence). The DNA of the CDR3 is TGTGCCAGCAGTTTATCGGCCAGGGGAGGGACCTACGAGCAGTACTTC. It codes for CASSLSARGGTYEQYF.

This clone appeared a single time. The gene calls are TRBV9 and TRBJ2-5, with 12 bases matching TRBD2. Unmatched junction bases numbered 10, after V lost 3 bases and J lost 4 bases. The CDR3 consists of 17 residues. CDR1 is SGDLS and CDR2 is YYNGEE in the germline V gene. The CDR3 protein is CASSEKTSGGWGETQYF. The CDR3 DNA reads as TGTGCCAGCAGCGAAAAGACTAGCGGGGGCTGGGGAGAGACCCAGTACTTC.

The rearrangement joins TRBV7-6 to TRBJ2-7, with D possibly TRBD1 on 6 matching bases. This CDR3 comprises 15 residues. CDR1 SGHVS and CDR2 FNYEAQ come from the germline V gene. Between the trimmed V and J ends, which lost 0 bases and 3 bases, there was a span of 12 bases. The CDR3 loop is CASSLAGGVGYEQYF. CDR3 coding DNA: TGTGCCAGCAGCTTAGCAGGGGGAGTTGGCTACGAGCAGTACTTC.

The rearrangement joins TRBV18 to TRBJ2-7; D call uncertain. The CDR3 length is 13 residues. The germline CDR1 and CDR2 sequences are KGHSH and LQKENI. With 5 bases removed from V and 3 bases from J, the gap between germline ends came to 11 bases. DNA for the CDR3: TGTGCCAGCTCAACAGAAAATGTCTACGAGCAGTACTTC. Translation: CASSTENVYEQYF.

The chain carries TRBV5-6 and TRBJ1-2; D possibly corresponds to TRBD1 (6 bases). Germline CDR1 and CDR2: SGHDT and YYEEEE. The CDR3 loop spans 13 amino acids. Trimming left V 4 bases short and J 12 bases short, with 19 bases between. The CDR3 DNA follows: TGTGCCAGCAGCGGCTGGGACACCAAATTCCACACCTTC. Translated: CASSGWDTKFHTF.

The chain carries TRBV28 and TRBJ1-2; TRBD1 agrees at 7 bases. V lost 6 bases and J lost 4; bases outside the gene matches: 5. CDR3 length: 13 residues. Germline loops: CDR1 MDHEN, CDR2 SYDVKM. The DNA for the CDR3 is TGTGCCAGCAGGAAACAGGGGACCTATGGCTACACCTTC. It encodes CASRKQGTYGYTF.

The chain combines TRBV30 with TRBJ1-6; 8 nucleotides match TRBD1. CDR3 size: 13 residues. The V segment lost 4 bases and the J segment 9 bases; nucleotides outside the gene matches: 5. CDR1 and CDR2 (germline): GTSNPN, SVGIG (reference sequence). CDR3 loop: CAWTRQGSSPLHF. The CDR3 DNA reads as TGTGCCTGGACCCGACAGGGGAGTTCACCCCTCCACTTT.